This T cell receptor (beta chain) was obtained from a study of Graves' ophthalmopathy and Graves' hyperthyroidism. TCR beta CDR3 amplification used RNA transcripts. Investigators did first-round RT-PCR with HTBI primers, then second-round multiplex PCR. One entry per CDR3 protein, called by TCRdb with MiXCR from the multiplex PCR reads. The sample records about 230,000 distinct CDR3 sequences, around 42% being singletons. V was shortened by 9 bases and J by 1 base, with 12 bases between the two germline ends. Per germline, CDR1 LNHDA and CDR2 SQIVND (reference sequence). The CDR3 is 13 residues long. This chain connects TRBV19 to TRBJ1-1; D unresolved. Source material: peripheral blood. The source of this sequence is an adult man with Graves' ophthalmopathy. CDR3 DNA: TGTGCCAGCCACGTGAATGGGAACACTGAAGCTTTCTTT. Its protein is CASHVNGNTEAFF. Complete variable domain (other parts from reference TRBV19 and TRBJ1-1): DGGITQSPKYLFRKEGQNVTLSCEQNLNHDAMYWYRQDPGQGLRLIYYSQIVNDFQKGDIAEGYSVSREKKESFPLTVTSAQKNPTAFYLCASHVNGNTEAFFGQGTRLTVV.